Presented here are 32 T cell receptor beta chains from one specimen sequenced in a study of hypomethylating agent response in myelodysplastic syndrome. Profiling relied on immunoSEQ multiplex PCR, and the TCRdb table lists in-frame clones only, not all of them. The sample consists of 1,500 to 2,000 clones, 65% to 90% of them appearing once. The sequencing here drew on bone marrow, taken before or after starting hypomethylating agent treatment for myelodysplastic syndrome (not recorded which). These receptors were taken from a human donor with myelodysplastic syndrome.

The V and J genes are TRBV19 and TRBJ1-5; D uncertain. CDR3 length equals 14 residues. The V and J ends lost 1 base and 8 bases respectively, with 12 bases between them. CDR1 is LNHDA and CDR2 is SQIVND in the germline V gene (reference sequence). CDR3 residues: CASSIGGGLEPQHF. DNA for the CDR3: TGTGCCAGTAGTATAGGGGGAGGGCTGGAGCCCCAGCATTTT.

The DNA of the CDR3 is TGTGCCAGTAGCCTATACAGGGGGCCCAAAAACATTCAGTACTTC. Encoded protein: CASSLYRGPKNIQYF. This chain links TRBV19 with TRBJ2-4; 9 bases fit TRBD1. CDR1 is LNHDA and CDR2 is SQIVND in the germline V gene (reference sequence). V lost 6 bases, J lost 2 bases, and 5 bases stayed unmatched. This CDR3 is 15 amino acids long.

DNA of the CDR3: TGTGCCAGCTCCCGAGTTCGGGATCAGCCCCAGCATTTT. Protein product: CASSRVRDQPQHF. The V gene is TRBV6-5, the J gene TRBJ1-5; D gene ambiguous. CDR1 and CDR2 (germline): MNHEY, SVGAGI. V was clipped by 8 bases and J by 5 bases, with 13 bases between them. CDR3 length equals 13 residues.

V gene TRBV7-2 combines with J gene TRBJ1-1, with 7 positions matching TRBD1. There are 14 residues in the CDR3. Trimming removed 5 bases from V and 6 bases from J; junction bases left unmatched: 9. Germline loops: CDR1 SGHTA, CDR2 FQGNSA. The DNA of the CDR3 is TGTGCCAGCAGCCCACAAACAGGGGTCGCTGAAGCTTTCTTT. Residues: CASSPQTGVAEAFF.

The rearrangement links TRBV7-3 to TRBJ2-5; unclear D gene. V was pared by 2 bases and J by 3 bases, with 10 bases between. CDR1 SGHTA and CDR2 FQGTGA come from the germline V gene. The CDR3 is 14 residues long. This chain's CDR3 is CASSLGRREETQYF. CDR3 nucleotide sequence: TGTGCCAGCAGCTTAGGACGGCGCGAAGAGACCCAGTACTTC.

The CDR3 protein is CASSRAGGTGELFF. The CDR3 region has the DNA TGCGCCAGCAGCCGAGCGGGGGGGACCGGGGAGCTGTTTTTT. The chain uses TRBV4-1 and TRBJ2-2; 10 positions agree with TRBD2. Losses at the gene ends were 4 bases for V and 5 bases for J; bases not matched to a gene: 1. The germline gives CDR1 MGHRA, CDR2 YSYEKL. CDR3 size: 14 residues.

The rearrangement links TRBV5-4 to TRBJ2-3; 7 positions agree with TRBD2. The CDR3 runs to 15 residues. CDR1 and CDR2 from the germline V gene are SGHNT and YYREEE (reference sequence). After removal of 2 bases from V and 1 base from J, the junction contained 4 bases not matched to a gene. The CDR3: CASSFPTSGTDTQYF. Written as DNA, the CDR3 is TGTGCCAGCAGCTTCCCCACTAGCGGCACAGATACGCAGTATTTT.

The rearrangement joins TRBV6-4 to TRBJ2-2; the D call may be TRBD1 or TRBD2 (5 bases each). Between the trimmed V and J ends, which lost 2 bases and 6 bases, there was a span of 7 bases. The CDR3 covers 13 residues. Germline values: CDR1 MRHNA, CDR2 SNTAGT. CDR3 nucleotides: TGTGCCAGCAGTGACGAGGGGTCCGGGGAGCTGTTTTTT. Translating gives CASSDEGSGELFF.

V usage is TRBV29-1 and J usage is TRBJ2-3, with D hard to call. The CDR3 totals 12 residues. Germline CDR1 SQVTM, CDR2 ANQGSEA. Trimming stripped 7 bases from V and 0 bases from J, with 8 bases between. The CDR3 nucleotides are TGCAGCGCCACGACGAGCACAGATACGCAGTATTTT. Translated: CSATTSTDTQYF.

This chain joins TRBV7-2 and TRBJ2-1; D possibly corresponds to TRBD2 (6 bases). Germline CDR1 is SGHTA and CDR2 is FQGNSA. Trimming removed 5 bases at V and 4 bases at J, with 15 bases between. The CDR3 totals 15 residues. The CDR3 is CASSPLYGGYNEQFF. CDR3 DNA sequence: TGTGCCAGCAGCCCCTTATACGGGGGATACAATGAGCAGTTCTTC.

The chain links TRBV18 to TRBJ2-7; 8 nucleotides align to TRBD2. With V trimmed by 3 bases and J by 3 bases, 1 base remained unmatched. The CDR3 spans 13 residues. The germline V gene encodes CDR1 KGHSH and CDR2 LQKENI. Written as DNA, the CDR3 is TGTGCCAGCTCACCCGGGACTAGCTACGAGCAGTACTTC. This translates into CASSPGTSYEQYF.

This sequence joins TRBV28 and TRBJ1-2; D not certain. The CDR3 has 14 residues. Germline CDR1 reads MDHEN; CDR2 reads SYDVKM. The ends were cut back, 6 bases at V and 4 bases at J, with 15 bases in the middle. The CDR3 bases are TGTGCCAGCAGCCCCCCGACCCCCTCCTATGGCTACACCTTC. Translated, it gives CASSPPTPSYGYTF.

This clone showed up just a few times. The chain uses TRBV7-9 and TRBJ1-3; no reliable D call. The germline V and J ends were trimmed by 6 bases and 7 bases, with 19 bases remaining between them. The CDR3 spans 15 residues. Germline V gene lookup returns CDR1 SEHNR and CDR2 FQNEAQ (reference sequence). CDR3 DNA sequence: TGTGCCAGCAGTTCCCCCAGCGGAGGCGGGAACACCATATATTTT. This translates into CASSSPSGGGNTIYF.

The chain carries TRBV5-6 and TRBJ2-1, with D maybe TRBD2 (6 bases). This CDR3 has 13 amino acids. With 4 bases removed from V and 9 bases from J, the gap between germline ends came to 14 bases. Germline assignment: CDR1 SGHDT and CDR2 YYEEEE. This chain's CDR3 is CASSPGRGIEQFF. The CDR3 DNA reads TGTGCCAGCAGCCCCGGGAGAGGGATTGAGCAGTTCTTC.

This clone occurred a few times. The V call is TRBV7-2, the J call TRBJ1-5, with D tentatively TRBD1 (5 bases). From germline, CDR1 is SGHTA and CDR2 FQGNSA. V shed 3 bases and J shed 4 bases, with 10 bases lying between them. This CDR3 has 14 amino acids. CDR3 in amino acids: CASSFKGMNQPQHF. CDR3 nucleotides: TGTGCCAGCAGCTTCAAGGGGATGAATCAGCCCCAGCATTTT.

The chain employs TRBV2 and TRBJ1-5; D unclear. The V and J ends lost 7 bases and 1 base respectively, with 8 bases between them. From germline, CDR1 is SNHLY and CDR2 FYNNEI. The length of the CDR3 is 13 residues. CDR3 region: CASTRASNQPQHF. The CDR3 coding sequence is TGTGCCAGCACCCGGGCGAGCAATCAGCCCCAGCATTTT. The full variable domain, rest sourced from reference TRBV2 and TRBJ1-5, is EPEVTQTPSHQVTQMGQEVILRCVPISNHLYFYWYRQILGQKVEFLVSFYNNEISEKSEIFDDQFSVERPDGSNFTLKIRSTKLEDSAMYFCASTRASNQPQHFGDGTRLSIL.

The chain links TRBV19 to TRBJ1-1; D gene ambiguous. V lost 9 bases and J 1 base, leaving 15 bases between the germline ends. This CDR3 contains 14 residues. The germline gives CDR1 LNHDA, CDR2 SQIVND (reference sequence). The CDR3: CASQKRVPNTEAFF. CDR3 sequence (DNA): TGTGCCAGCCAAAAAAGGGTACCGAACACTGAAGCTTTCTTT. Looking up the rest from reference TRBV19 and TRBJ1-1 gives the full variable domain: DGGITQSPKYLFRKEGQNVTLSCEQNLNHDAMYWYRQDPGQGLRLIYYSQIVNDFQKGDIAEGYSVSREKKESFPLTVTSAQKNPTAFYLCASQKRVPNTEAFFGQGTRLTVV.

V usage is TRBV7-8 and J usage is TRBJ2-1; the match to TRBD2 covers 8 bases. Germline CDR1 reads SGHVS; CDR2 reads FQNEAQ. V lost 4 bases to trimming and J lost 4 bases; unmatched junction nucleotides: 9. This CDR3 is 16 amino acids long. The CDR3 reads CASSSGGGSMYNEQFF. As DNA, the CDR3 is TGTGCCAGCAGCTCGGGAGGGGGGAGTATGTACAATGAGCAGTTCTTC. The complete variable domain, with remaining parts taken from reference TRBV7-8 and TRBJ2-1, reads GAGVSQSPRYKVAKRGQDVALRCDPISGHVSLFWYQQALGQGPEFLTYFQNEAQLDKSGLPSDRFFAERPEGSVSTLKIQRTQQEDSAVYLCASSSGGGSMYNEQFFGPGTRLTVL.

This sequence joins TRBV5-1 and TRBJ2-1; D gene unclear. From germline, CDR1 is SGHRS and CDR2 YFSETQ. The ends were cut back, 0 bases at V and 8 bases at J, with 12 bases in the middle. CDR3 size: 14 residues. This chain's CDR3 is CASSLARSRDEQFF. In DNA, the CDR3 is TGCGCCAGCAGCTTGGCCAGGAGTAGGGATGAGCAGTTCTTC. Filled out from reference TRBV5-1 and TRBJ2-1, the complete variable domain reads KAGVTQTPRYLIKTRGQQVTLSCSPISGHRSVSWYQQTPGQGLQFLFEYFSETQRNKGNFPGRFSGRQFSNSRSEMNVSTLELGDSALYLCASSLARSRDEQFFGPGTRLTVL.

The chain recombines TRBV27 with TRBJ1-5; the D gene is possibly TRBD1 (5 bases). CDR3 size: 14 residues. Trimming stripped 4 bases from V and 6 bases from J, with 13 bases between. Germline-derived CDR1 and CDR2 are MNHEY and SMNVEV (reference sequence). The CDR3 loop is CASSSGGLAQPQHF. The CDR3 bases are TGTGCCAGCAGTTCGGGGGGTCTAGCTCAGCCCCAGCATTTT.

The V and J genes are TRBV5-1 and TRBJ2-5; TRBD2 matches 7 bases. The V and J ends lost 1 base and 1 base, in that order; junction bases with no gene match: 13. Germline assignment: CDR1 SGHRS and CDR2 YFSETQ. CDR3 size: 18 residues. The CDR3 DNA reads TGCGCCAGCAGCTTGATGGGGGGGGGACCCCACCTCCAAGAGACCCAGTACTTC. Translation gives CASSLMGGGPHLQETQYF.

CDR3 residues: CASSHLTQGARYGYTF. Here the CDR3 DNA reads TGTGCCAGCAGTCACCTTACACAGGGGGCGAGATATGGCTACACCTTC. The chain couples TRBV7-2 to TRBJ1-2; TRBD1 matches at 9 bases. The V segment lost 6 bases and the J segment 5 bases; nucleotides outside the gene matches: 13. The CDR3 runs to 16 residues. Germline CDR1 reads SGHTA; CDR2 reads FQGNSA. Complete variable domain (other parts from reference TRBV7-2 and TRBJ1-2): GAGVSQSPSNKVTEKGKDVELRCDPISGHTALYWYRQSLGQGLEFLIYFQGNSAPDKSGLPSDRFSAERTGGSVSTLTIQRTQQEDSAVYLCASSHLTQGARYGYTFGSGTRLTVV.

This chain connects TRBV7-2 to TRBJ2-2; D might be TRBD1 (6 bases). V lost 4 bases, J lost 5 bases, and 14 bases lay in between. This CDR3 is built from 15 residues. Germline V CDR1 and CDR2: SGHTA, FQGNSA. The DNA of the CDR3 is TGTGCCAGCAGCTCTAACAGGGCTGGGACCGGGGAGCTGTTTTTT. The encoded protein is CASSSNRAGTGELFF.

The chain couples TRBV10-2 to TRBJ1-2; D gene unclear. V was pared by 0 bases and J by 5 bases, with 7 bases between. The CDR3 extends over 13 amino acids. Germline loops: CDR1 WSHSY, CDR2 SAAADI. The DNA of the CDR3 is TGCGCCAGCAGTGAGTCCAGACAATATGGCTACACCTTC. Amino acids: CASSESRQYGYTF.

V and J are TRBV7-8 and TRBJ1-2; possible D gene TRBD1, 5 bases. The CDR3 totals 14 residues. CDR1 and CDR2 (germline): SGHVS, FQNEAQ. V was clipped by 2 bases and J by 6 bases, with 13 bases between them. DNA of the CDR3: TGTGCCAGCAGCTTATCCAGGGTTTCCGATGGCTACACCTTC. This encodes CASSLSRVSDGYTF.

This clone came up once. Here the CDR3 reads CASSPQGHRMGANVLTF. CDR3 coding DNA: TGTGCCAGCAGCCCCCAGGGCCACCGGATGGGGGCCAACGTCCTGACTTTC. This chain uses TRBV7-9 with TRBJ2-6; TRBD1 is a possible D gene (5 bases). This CDR3 contains 17 residues. Looked up from germline, CDR1 is SEHNR and CDR2 is FQNEAQ (reference sequence). V was pared by 5 bases and J by 4 bases, with 18 bases between.

The chain carries TRBV30 and TRBJ1-1; perhaps TRBD1 as D (5 bases). CDR3 length: 13 residues. Trimming cost V 2 bases and J 3 bases, with 10 bases left between them. The germline V gene has CDR1 GTSNPN and CDR2 SVGIG (reference sequence). CDR3 in amino acids: CAWSPDTDTEAFF. As DNA, the CDR3 is TGTGCCTGGAGTCCGGACACGGACACTGAAGCTTTCTTT.

This clone showed up just once. The chain has TRBV6-1 and TRBJ2-3; 12 bases agree with TRBD2. Trimming cost V 1 base and J 7 bases; bases outside gene matches: 6. The CDR3 totals 16 residues. Germline V gene lookup returns CDR1 MNHNS and CDR2 SASEGT. The DNA of the CDR3 is TGTGCCAGCAGTGAAGGTGCCGGGACTAGCGGGTATACGCAGTATTTT. It encodes CASSEGAGTSGYTQYF.

A few counts support this clone. This sequence joins TRBV19 and TRBJ2-3; D remains unclear. From germline, CDR1 is LNHDA and CDR2 SQIVND (reference sequence). The CDR3 covers 16 residues. Trimming left V 7 bases short and J 1 base short, with 18 bases between. The CDR3 region is CASKSLQNRGTDTQYF. CDR3 in DNA: TGTGCCAGTAAATCTCTTCAAAACCGAGGCACAGATACGCAGTATTTT.

The chain uses TRBV30 and TRBJ2-7; D perhaps matches TRBD1 (6 bases). The CDR3 loop spans 12 amino acids. The germline V and J ends were trimmed by 4 bases and 2 bases, with 9 bases remaining between them. Germline assignment: CDR1 GTSNPN and CDR2 SVGIG (reference sequence). CDR3: CAWTEGAYEQYF. The CDR3 DNA reads TGTGCCTGGACTGAGGGGGCCTACGAGCAGTACTTC.

The chain is built from TRBV10-3 and TRBJ1-2; no reliable D call. V lost 3 bases and J 8 bases, leaving 7 bases between the germline ends. Germline CDR1 and CDR2: ENHRY and SYGVKD. The CDR3 has 11 residues. CDR3: CAISDGSGYTF. The CDR3 DNA is TGTGCCATCAGTGACGGCTCGGGCTACACCTTC.

This chain uses TRBV9 with TRBJ1-4; D is perhaps TRBD1 (5 bases). Germline V gives CDR1 SGDLS, CDR2 YYNGEE. The CDR3 contains 15 residues. V was clipped by 0 bases and J by 5 bases, with 11 bases between them. The CDR3 DNA sequence: TGTGCCAGCAGCGTAGATGGGACCCCCAATGAAAAACTGTTTTTT. This gives the protein CASSVDGTPNEKLFF.